The 28 T cell receptor beta chains listed next were all sequenced from one sample in a study of control samples from healthy donors and cancer patients. Profiling relied on immunoSEQ multiplex PCR, and the TCRdb table lists in-frame clones only, not all of them. Among around 110,000 clones, 85% to 90% were seen once, and the ten largest hold 2.3%. Sequenced: blood. These receptor sequences come from a woman aged 65 to 85 in good health.

V and J are TRBV7-2 and TRBJ2-5, with D perhaps matching TRBD2 (6 bases). V lost 6 bases to trimming and J lost 4 bases, with 18 bases between them. The CDR3 totals 15 residues. Germline V gives CDR1 SGHTA, CDR2 FQGNSA. In nucleotides, the CDR3 is TGTGCCAGCAGGCCTAGGGCGGGGTTGTTAGAGACCCAGTACTTC. Translation: CASRPRAGLLETQYF.

This chain connects TRBV3-1 (or the pseudogene TRBV3-2) to TRBJ2-2; D gene uncertain. V lost 4 bases and J 6 bases, leaving 9 bases between the germline ends. The CDR3 runs 13 residues. From germline, CDR1 is LGHDT and CDR2 YNNKEL (reference sequence). CDR3 amino acids: CASSRLTAGELFF. DNA for the CDR3: TGTGCCAGCAGCCGCCTCACCGCCGGGGAGCTGTTTTTT.

A word on this clone: The germline gene is not matched at one end of the junction; a read error may be the cause. The chain recombines TRBV6-1 with TRBJ1-4; unclear D gene. The CDR3 has 14 residues. The germline V gene encodes CDR1 MNHNS and CDR2 SASEGT. The CDR3: CASREGPLNEKLFF. CDR3 sequence (DNA): TGTGCCAGCAGGGAAGGACCGCTTAATGAAAAACTGTTTTTT.

The genes are TRBV25-1 and TRBJ2-5, with TRBD1 identical over 7 bases. Trimming took 2 bases from V and 5 from J; bases not matched to a gene: 11. Germline V gene lookup returns CDR1 MGHDK and CDR2 SYGVNS. The CDR3 totals 16 residues. CDR3 DNA: TGTGCCAGCAGTGAACCGACTATTGACAGGGAGGAGACCCAGTACTTC. Protein product: CASSEPTIDREETQYF.

The chain joins TRBV11-2 to TRBJ2-3; D remains ambiguous. Per germline, CDR1 SGHAT and CDR2 FQNNGV. The CDR3 totals 11 residues. Trimming shortened V by 5 bases and J by 7 bases, and 7 bases separated the two germline ends. The CDR3 is CASSRGNTQYF. The CDR3 bases are TGTGCCAGCAGCAGAGGTAATACGCAGTATTTT.

J is TRBJ2-3 and V is TRBV21-1. TRBV21-1 counts as a pseudogene. This CDR3 is built from 12 residues. CDR3 nucleotides: TGTGCCAGCGGGGCGGAGGGGGGTACGCAGTATTTT. This gives the protein CASGAEGGTQYF.

V gene TRBV5-8 combines with J gene TRBJ1-6; 7 positions match TRBD1. In germline, CDR1 is SGHTS, CDR2 YDEGEE. J lost 7 bases, V lost 0 bases, and 4 bases had no gene match. The CDR3 is 15 residues long. The CDR3 coding sequence is TGTGCCAGCAGCTTGGGACAGGGAGACAATTCACCCCTCCACTTT. It encodes CASSLGQGDNSPLHF.

This clone was detected once. The rearrangement links TRBV18 to TRBJ2-7, with TRBD1 matching over 8 bases. The junction had 5 bases not matched to a gene; V was cut back by 5 bases and J by 2 bases. The CDR3 has 14 amino acids. The V gene's germline CDR1 is KGHSH and CDR2 LQKENI. The DNA for the CDR3 is TGTGCCAGCTCAATTGGACAGGGACCCTACGAGCAGTACTTC. This translates into CASSIGQGPYEQYF. The whole variable domain, filled in from reference TRBV18 and TRBJ2-7, reads NAGVMQNPRHLVRRRGQEARLRCSPMKGHSHVYWYRQLPEEGLKFMVYLQKENIIDESGMPKERFSAEFPKEGPSILRIQQVVRGDSAAYFCASSIGQGPYEQYFGPGTRLTVT.

The genes are TRBV15 and TRBJ1-1, with 8 bases matching TRBD1. The germline gives CDR1 LNHNV, CDR2 YYDKDF (reference sequence). V lost 1 base and J lost 5; bases outside the gene matches: 6. This CDR3 is 15 amino acids long. Here the CDR3 DNA reads TGTGCCACCAGCAGAGGGTCAGGGGGCGGAACTGAAGCTTTCTTT. It specifies CATSRGSGGGTEAFF.

The sample holds one count of this clone. The chain joins TRBV5-1 to TRBJ1-2; D might be TRBD1 (6 bases). This CDR3 is 16 amino acids long. Between the trimmed V and J ends, which lost 2 bases and 2 bases, there was a span of 16 bases. Germline assignment: CDR1 SGHRS and CDR2 YFSETQ. CDR3 amino acids: CASSFLATGENYGYTF. CDR3 DNA: TGCGCCAGCAGCTTCCTTGCGACAGGAGAAAACTATGGCTACACCTTC.

The chain couples TRBV3-1 (or the pseudogene TRBV3-2) to TRBJ2-7; D may match TRBD1 or TRBD2 (5 bases each). Germline CDR1 LGHDT, CDR2 YNNKEL (reference sequence). The CDR3 is 14 amino acids. V was shortened by 5 bases and J by 2 bases, with 13 bases between the two germline ends. The CDR3: CASSSTGRAYEQYF. The CDR3 DNA is TGTGCCAGCAGCTCTACGGGACGGGCCTACGAGCAGTACTTC.

The chain is built from TRBV7-2 and TRBJ2-7; 11 nucleotides match TRBD2. V was clipped by 5 bases and J by 5 bases; unmatched bases: 8. The germline gives CDR1 SGHTA, CDR2 FQGNSA. The CDR3 length is 15 residues. CDR3 sequence reads: CASSPVAGGRNEQYF. The DNA for the CDR3 is TGTGCCAGCAGCCCCGTAGCGGGGGGGAGGAACGAGCAGTACTTC. Full variable domain (remainder filled in from reference TRBV7-2 and TRBJ2-7): GAGVSQSPSNKVTEKGKDVELRCDPISGHTALYWYRQSLGQGLEFLIYFQGNSAPDKSGLPSDRFSAERTGGSVSTLTIQRTQQEDSAVYLCASSPVAGGRNEQYFGPGTRLTVT.

This rearrangement joins TRBV7-2 to TRBJ2-5, with a weak D call TRBD1 (5 bases). The germline CDR1 and CDR2 sequences are SGHTA and FQGNSA. The V end lost 5 bases, the J end lost 1 base, and 8 bases lay between the germline ends. The CDR3 contains 13 residues. DNA of the CDR3: TGTGCCAGCAGCCTTGACAGCCAAGAGACCCAGTACTTC. Protein: CASSLDSQETQYF.

The rearrangement uses TRBV9 and TRBJ2-1; D possibly corresponds to TRBD2 (5 bases). CDR3 length: 15 residues. V shed 0 bases and J shed 7 bases, with 14 bases lying between them. Germline lookup yields CDR1 SGDLS and CDR2 YYNGEE. The CDR3 loop reads CASSVDPGVVNEQFF. The DNA of the CDR3 is TGTGCCAGCAGCGTAGACCCCGGGGTCGTGAATGAGCAGTTCTTC.

A word on this clone: Other DNA sequences in this specimen translate into the identical CDR3. The genes are TRBV7-9 and TRBJ2-6; no clear D gene. Germline-derived CDR1 and CDR2 are SEHNR and FQNEAQ (reference sequence). This CDR3 has 13 amino acids. V lost 0 bases, J lost 4 bases, and 1 base lay in between. The CDR3: CASSLAGANVLTF. CDR3 DNA: TGTGCCAGCAGCTTAGCCGGGGCCAACGTCCTGACTTTC.

V is TRBV5-1 and J is TRBJ2-1; D gene uncertain. CDR3 length: 11 residues. Trimming took 0 bases from V and 10 from J, leaving 5 bases between them. Germline V lookup: CDR1 SGHRS, CDR2 YFSETQ. Here the CDR3 reads CASSLEVEQFF. In DNA form, the CDR3 reads TGCGCCAGCAGCTTGGAGGTCGAGCAGTTCTTC.

The chain has TRBV28 and TRBJ1-1; no firm D call. From germline, CDR1 is MDHEN and CDR2 SYDVKM. V lost 8 bases and J 5 bases, leaving 12 bases between the germline ends. This CDR3 has 12 amino acids. The CDR3 bases are TGTGCCAGCTTACAAATGGGGACTGAAGCTTTCTTT. Protein: CASLQMGTEAFF.

This clone was counted between two and nine times. The chain is built from TRBV6-6 and TRBJ1-1; possible D gene TRBD1, 6 bases. V lost 5 bases and J 3 bases, leaving 10 bases between the germline ends. The CDR3 has 13 residues. From germline, CDR1 is MNHNY and CDR2 SVGAGI (reference sequence). The CDR3 nucleotides read TGTGCCAGCAGTGACACAGGGTACACTGAAGCTTTCTTT. This sequence encodes CASSDTGYTEAFF.

The chain carries TRBV5-6 and TRBJ1-6; D may be TRBD1 (5 bases). The germline V gene encodes CDR1 SGHDT and CDR2 YYEEEE. The CDR3 runs to 13 residues. The V end lost 2 bases, the J end lost 13 bases, and 13 bases lay between the germline ends. The CDR3 protein is CASSFGNGGPLHF. CDR3 bases: TGTGCCAGCAGCTTCGGAAATGGGGGGCCCCTCCACTTT.

J is TRBJ1-2 and V is TRBV18; 10 nucleotides match TRBD1. Germline V lookup: CDR1 KGHSH, CDR2 LQKENI. The CDR3 has 15 residues. Trimming cost V 3 bases and J 8 bases; bases outside gene matches: 9. The CDR3 loop reads CASSPSGQGESGYTF. The CDR3 DNA sequence: TGTGCCAGCTCACCTAGCGGACAGGGGGAGAGCGGCTACACCTTC.

The J gene is TRBJ2-7, the V gene TRBV11-2, with 8 bases lining up with TRBD1. Germline V gene lookup returns CDR1 SGHAT and CDR2 FQNNGV. The CDR3 has 15 amino acids. With V trimmed by 2 bases and J by 2 bases, 5 bases remained unmatched. CDR3 sequence: CASSLRSGGPYEQYF. DNA for the CDR3: TGTGCCAGCAGCTTAAGGTCAGGGGGCCCCTACGAGCAGTACTTC.

This clone has more than one count but fewer than ten. This chain connects TRBV7-3 to TRBJ2-7, with D maybe TRBD1 (5 bases). In germline, CDR1 is SGHTA, CDR2 FQGTGA. V lost 5 bases and J 3 bases, leaving 14 bases between the germline ends. CDR3 size: 14 residues. CDR3: CASSPHATGYEQYF. The DNA of the CDR3 is TGTGCCAGCAGCCCCCATGCAACAGGCTACGAGCAGTACTTC.

As to this clone: The same CDR3 can be traced to other DNA sequences in this sample. The chain has TRBV5-4 and TRBJ2-2; 9 bases are a match to TRBD2. With V trimmed by 2 bases and J by 6 bases, 8 bases remained unmatched. The CDR3 runs 16 residues. CDR1 and CDR2 (germline): SGHNT, YYREEE (reference sequence). The CDR3 region has the DNA TGTGCCAGCAGCTTTCTGGGGGGCGGGGGGGCCGGGGAGCTGTTTTTT. Residues: CASSFLGGGGAGELFF.

The CDR3 protein is CASSLSGTGDTEAFF. CDR3 DNA: TGCGCCAGCAGCCTATCCGGGACAGGGGACACTGAAGCTTTCTTT. The J gene is TRBJ1-1, the V gene TRBV4-1; 10 bases are shared with TRBD1. This CDR3 is 15 amino acids long. J gave up 3 bases and V 4 bases, and 5 bases lay outside the gene matches. Germline CDR1 MGHRA, CDR2 YSYEKL.

This clone has a single count. J is TRBJ2-1 and V is TRBV7-3, with 9 bases identical to TRBD1. Germline values: CDR1 SGHTA, CDR2 FQGTGA. CDR3 length equals 15 residues. The trim removed 5 bases at V and 7 bases at J, leaving 9 bases unmatched. The CDR3 region is CASSPGTGLRNEQFF. The CDR3 bases are TGTGCCAGCAGCCCTGGGACAGGGTTGAGGAATGAGCAGTTCTTC.

The rearrangement joins TRBV3-1 (or the pseudogene TRBV3-2) to TRBJ1-6, with no clear D. Looked up from germline, CDR1 is LGHDT and CDR2 is YNNKEL (reference sequence). The CDR3 sequence is 12 residues long. Trimming removed 7 bases from V and 7 bases from J, with 8 bases in between. CDR3 nucleotide sequence: TGTGCCAGCACCCGGGTCAATTCACCCCTCCACTTT. Protein product: CASTRVNSPLHF.

This clone was counted once. V usage is TRBV7-3 and J usage is TRBJ2-2; unclear D gene. The germline gives CDR1 SGHTA, CDR2 FQGTGA. The CDR3 contains 12 residues. With 4 bases removed from V and 5 bases from J, the gap between germline ends came to 5 bases. CDR3 region: CASSSDTGELFF. As DNA, the CDR3 is TGTGCCAGCAGCTCCGATACCGGGGAGCTGTTTTTT.

The J gene is TRBJ1-3, the V gene TRBV7-2, with 8 bases matching TRBD1. CDR3 length equals 16 residues. The germline gives CDR1 SGHTA, CDR2 FQGNSA. Trimming at V came to 5 bases and at J to 6 bases, leaving 12 bases not matched to a gene. CDR3 amino acids: CASSTWPTGVVNTIYF. In DNA form, the CDR3 reads TGTGCCAGCAGCACGTGGCCGACAGGGGTGGTAAACACCATATATTTT. Looking up the rest from reference TRBV7-2 and TRBJ1-3 gives the full variable domain: GAGVSQSPSNKVTEKGKDVELRCDPISGHTALYWYRQSLGQGLEFLIYFQGNSAPDKSGLPSDRFSAERTGGSVSTLTIQRTQQEDSAVYLCASSTWPTGVVNTIYFGEGSWLTVV.